This T cell receptor (beta chain) was sequenced for a study of T-cell reconstitution after alpha-beta-depleted transplantation in children. The V gene's germline CDR1 is WNHNN and CDR2 SYGVQD (reference sequence). Between the trimmed V and J ends, which lost 7 bases and 3 bases, there was a span of 12 bases. This CDR3 is built from 14 residues. This clonotype occurred many times. Unique molecular identifiers tagged the TCRbeta library. TCRdb redid the calling of the PCR reads with MiXCR, one entry per CDR3 protein. The sample includes 190,000 or so distinct CDR3 sequences, 6% to 7% of them seen just once.

The TCR sequence derives from a human donor who donated a stem cell graft to a child with Wiskott-Aldrich syndrome. The rearrangement uses TRBV10-1 and TRBJ2-2; D may be TRBD1 or TRBD2 (5 bases each). Sequenced here: PBMCs from the stem cell graft donor, sampled from the stem cell graft. The CDR3 loop reads CASKEGRDTGELFF. As DNA, the CDR3 is TGCGCCAGCAAAGAGGGGCGAGACACCGGGGAGCTGTTTTTT.